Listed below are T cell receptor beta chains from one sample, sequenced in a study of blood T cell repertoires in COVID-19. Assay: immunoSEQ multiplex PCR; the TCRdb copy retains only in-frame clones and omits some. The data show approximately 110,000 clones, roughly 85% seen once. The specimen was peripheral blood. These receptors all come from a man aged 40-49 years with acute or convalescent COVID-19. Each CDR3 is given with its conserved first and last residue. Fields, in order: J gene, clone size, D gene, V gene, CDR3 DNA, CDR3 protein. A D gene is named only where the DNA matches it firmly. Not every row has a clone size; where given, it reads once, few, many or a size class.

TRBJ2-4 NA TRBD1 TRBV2 TGTGCCAGCAGTATCGGACAGGGATCAACCAAAAACATTCAGTACTTC CASSIGQGSTKNIQYF
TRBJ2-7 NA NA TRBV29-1 TGCAGCGTTGAAGAAGACAGGACAGCTAACTACGAGCAGTACTTC CSVEEDRTANYEQYF
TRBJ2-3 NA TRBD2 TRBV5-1 TGCGCCAGCAGCATGGGACTAGCGGGGGGGACAGTCTCAGATACGCAGTATTTT CASSMGLAGGTVSDTQYF
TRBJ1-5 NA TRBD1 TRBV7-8 TGTGCCAGCAGCTTAGGGGGCAGGGGGCAGCCCCAGCATTTT CASSLGGRGQPQHF
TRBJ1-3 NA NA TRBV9 TGTGCCAGCAGCCCCAGACAGGCCCAGGGCAACTCTGGAAACACCATATATTTT CASSPRQAQGNSGNTIYF
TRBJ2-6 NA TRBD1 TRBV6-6 TGTGCCAGCAGTCGAGGGGGCACAGGGGCCAACGTCCTGACTTTC CASSRGGTGANVLTF
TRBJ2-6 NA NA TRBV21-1 TGTGCCAGCCGTAAACAGGGACCTGGGGCCAACGTCCTGACTTTC CASRKQGPGANVLTF
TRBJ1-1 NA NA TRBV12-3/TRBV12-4 TGTGCCAGCAGGGGGCAGGGGCGCACTGAAGCTTTCTTT CASRGQGRTEAFF
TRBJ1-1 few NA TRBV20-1 TGCAGTGCTAGTGGTCACGGGTCTTTCATGAACACTGAAGCTTTCTTT CSASGHGSFMNTEAFF
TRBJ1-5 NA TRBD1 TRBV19 TGTGCCAGTAGTTTGACAGGGGATCAGCCCCAGCATTTT CASSLTGDQPQHF
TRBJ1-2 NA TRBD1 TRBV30 TGTGCCTGGAGTGTAGGGGGCGGCTACACCTTC CAWSVGGGYTF
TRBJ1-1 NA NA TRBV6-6 TGTGCCAGCAGTTACCAGAACACTGAAGCTTTCTTT CASSYQNTEAFF
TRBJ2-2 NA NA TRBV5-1 TGCGCCAGCAGCTTGGGGTTAGGGGTTCACACCGGGGAGCTGTTTTTT CASSLGLGVHTGELFF
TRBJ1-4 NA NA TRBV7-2 TGTGCCAGCAGCTTACACGGAGGTGAAAAACTGTTTTTT CASSLHGGEKLFF
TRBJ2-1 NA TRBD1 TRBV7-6 TGTGCCAGCAGCACCGGGACAGCCAAGGGCAATGAGCAGTTCTTC CASSTGTAKGNEQFF